The 18 T cell receptor beta chains reported below all come from one sample, sequenced in a study of early stage breast cancer tumors. Clones were sequenced by immunoSEQ multiplex PCR, and TCRdb holds only the in-frame ones, with some missing. The sample includes approximately 75,000 clones, approximately 84% of them seen just once. The material sequenced was blood. The receptor source for this set is a person in their 40s with breast cancer.

The chain links TRBV6-5 to TRBJ2-1; TRBD2 agrees at 12 bases. This CDR3 is built from 13 residues. CDR1 and CDR2 from the germline V gene are MNHEY and SVGAGI. The V segment lost 4 bases and the J segment 15 bases; nucleotides outside the gene matches: 7. The CDR3 nucleotides read TGTGCCAGCAGTTTTGGACTAGCGGGATCGAGGTTCTTC. Encoded protein: CASSFGLAGSRFF.

The chain employs TRBV2 and TRBJ2-4; 8 bases line up with TRBD1. The CDR3 extends over 13 amino acids. Germline V gene data show CDR1 as SNHLY and CDR2 as FYNNEI. Germline trimming cut 8 bases from V and 4 bases from J; bases unmatched to any gene: 4. In nucleotides, the CDR3 is TGTGCCAGCCAGGGACAGGCTAAAAACATTCAGTACTTC. This codes for CASQGQAKNIQYF.

This rearrangement joins TRBV6-1 to TRBJ1-2; no definite D call. Germline lookup yields CDR1 MNHNS and CDR2 SASEGT. This CDR3 is 12 amino acids long. V dropped 8 bases and J dropped 5 bases, with 12 bases sitting between them. CDR3 in amino acids: CASPPYVYGYTF. The DNA for the CDR3 is TGTGCCAGCCCCCCATACGTTTATGGCTACACCTTC.

This clone has just a few counts. The chain has TRBV28 and TRBJ1-2, with D tentatively TRBD1 (5 bases). Trimming cost V 2 bases and J 4 bases, with 14 bases left between them. The CDR3 is 15 amino acids. The V gene's germline CDR1 is MDHEN and CDR2 SYDVKM. The CDR3 nucleotides are TGTGCCAGCAGTTTAGAATCCCGGGGCTCCTATGGCTACACCTTC. It yields the protein CASSLESRGSYGYTF.

The chain carries TRBV10-3 and TRBJ1-3; 12 positions match TRBD1. The CDR3 contains 16 residues. The ends lost 6 bases at V and 1 base at J; junction bases unmatched: 4. Germline V gene data show CDR1 as ENHRY and CDR2 as SYGVKD. CDR3 nucleotide sequence: TGTGCCATCAGACCGGGACAGGGGGCGTCTGGAAACACCATATATTTT. Its translation: CAIRPGQGASGNTIYF.

This chain connects TRBV2 to TRBJ2-7; 16 positions match TRBD2. The CDR3 sequence is 16 residues long. J gave up 6 bases and V 8 bases, and 10 bases lay outside the gene matches. Germline assignment: CDR1 SNHLY and CDR2 FYNNEI. CDR3 sequence (DNA): TGTGCCAGCTTACGGGGACTAGCGGGAGGGCCTGGCGAGCAGTACTTC. It specifies CASLRGLAGGPGEQYF.

The chain carries TRBV28 and TRBJ2-3; D is uncertain. Between the trimmed V and J ends, which lost 6 bases and 1 base, there was a span of 14 bases. This CDR3 is built from 15 residues. CDR1 is MDHEN and CDR2 is SYDVKM in the germline V gene. The CDR3 spells CASSPFSTGTDTQYF. The CDR3 coding sequence is TGTGCCAGCAGCCCTTTTTCTACCGGCACAGATACGCAGTATTTT.

This sequence joins TRBV4-2 and TRBJ2-7; no reliable D call. V lost 0 bases and J 1 base, leaving 10 bases between the germline ends. Germline assignment: CDR1 LGHNA and CDR2 YNFKEQ. The CDR3 consists of 15 residues. CDR3 residues: CASSQDRTFSYEQYF. In DNA, the CDR3 is TGTGCCAGCAGCCAAGATCGTACGTTTTCCTACGAGCAGTACTTC.

The chain recombines TRBV19 with TRBJ1-2; tentative D call: TRBD1 (6 bases). The V gene lost 6 bases and the J gene lost 4 bases, with 15 bases spanning the gap. This CDR3 contains 14 residues. CDR1 is LNHDA and CDR2 is SQIVND in the germline V gene (reference sequence). The CDR3: CASSPQGTGYGYTF. The CDR3 bases are TGTGCCAGTAGCCCACAGGGAACCGGCTATGGCTACACCTTC.

The chain combines TRBV27 with TRBJ1-4; D uncertain. Looked up from germline, CDR1 is MNHEY and CDR2 is SMNVEV (reference sequence). The V end was cut by 5 bases, the J end by 8 bases, with 12 bases between. The CDR3 runs 13 residues. The CDR3 region has the DNA TGTGCCAGCAGTCGAAACCCTGAGGAAAAACTGTTTTTT. Its protein is CASSRNPEEKLFF.

V is TRBV29-1 and J is TRBJ1-5; perhaps TRBD1 as D (6 bases). This CDR3 contains 17 residues. CDR1 and CDR2 (germline): SQVTM, ANQGSEA. V was pared by 2 bases and J by 0 bases, with 17 bases between. CDR3 sequence reads: CSVEFLQGLNSNQPQHF. The CDR3 region has the DNA TGCAGCGTTGAATTTTTACAGGGACTAAATAGCAATCAGCCCCAGCATTTT.

The rearrangement uses TRBV7-2 and TRBJ2-5, with D perhaps given as TRBD1 or TRBD2 (6 bases each). Germline V lookup: CDR1 SGHTA, CDR2 FQGNSA. The CDR3 spans 13 residues. Trimming took off 3 bases at V and 4 bases at J, with 9 bases between the two ends. CDR3 sequence: CASSFGGRETQYF. DNA of the CDR3: TGTGCCAGCAGCTTTGGGGGGCGAGAGACCCAGTACTTC.

This clone was found a few times. The V gene is TRBV28, the J gene TRBJ1-2; D gene unclear. This CDR3 comprises 15 residues. V lost 4 bases and J 0 bases, leaving 12 bases between the germline ends. Germline V CDR1 and CDR2: MDHEN, SYDVKM. CDR3 in amino acids: CASSSPPTSNYGYTF. DNA of the CDR3: TGTGCCAGCAGTTCCCCTCCGACATCTAACTATGGCTACACCTTC.

The rearrangement links TRBV10-1 to TRBJ2-2; tentative D call: TRBD1 (6 bases). The V and J ends lost 5 bases and 0 bases respectively, with 13 bases between them. CDR1 is WNHNN and CDR2 is SYGVQD in the germline V gene (reference sequence). The CDR3 runs to 16 residues. The CDR3 coding sequence is TGCGCCAGCAGTACCAAAGGGGGATCGAACACCGGGGAGCTGTTTTTT. Translation gives CASSTKGGSNTGELFF.

The V and J genes are TRBV6-5 and TRBJ2-3, with D unresolved. This CDR3 has 16 residues. Germline values: CDR1 MNHEY, CDR2 SVGAGI. V was pared by 0 bases and J by 0 bases, with 10 bases between. CDR3: CASSYSGWSSTDTQYF. The DNA of the CDR3 is TGTGCCAGCAGTTACTCAGGGTGGTCTAGCACAGATACGCAGTATTTT.

This rearrangement joins TRBV6-1 to TRBJ1-2, with D possibly TRBD1 on 6 matching bases. Germline CDR1 is MNHNS and CDR2 is SASEGT. Trimming pared 4 bases from V and 6 bases from J, leaving 15 bases between. CDR3 length: 14 residues. The CDR3 region has the DNA TGTGCCAGCAGTGGCTTACAGGGTGCAAATGGCTACACCTTC. Its protein is CASSGLQGANGYTF.

This clone is a singleton in its sample. The chain recombines TRBV7-9 with TRBJ1-1, with D possibly matching TRBD1 (5 bases). This CDR3 is built from 13 residues. The germline gives CDR1 SEHNR, CDR2 FQNEAQ (reference sequence). The V end was cut by 5 bases, the J end by 11 bases, with 18 bases between. Here the CDR3 DNA reads TGTGCCAGCAGCCCATCGGAGACAGAGCTTGCTTTCTTT. Encoded protein: CASSPSETELAFF.

The CDR3 loop is CASSSFGAGAKNIQYF. The CDR3 DNA follows: TGTGCCAGCAGCTCATTTGGGGCAGGGGCCAAAAACATTCAGTACTTC. The J gene is TRBJ2-4, the V gene TRBV5-4, with D possibly TRBD1 on 5 matching bases. Germline loops: CDR1 SGHNT, CDR2 YYREEE (reference sequence). V was shortened by 3 bases and J by 1 base, with 14 bases between the two germline ends. CDR3 length equals 16 residues.